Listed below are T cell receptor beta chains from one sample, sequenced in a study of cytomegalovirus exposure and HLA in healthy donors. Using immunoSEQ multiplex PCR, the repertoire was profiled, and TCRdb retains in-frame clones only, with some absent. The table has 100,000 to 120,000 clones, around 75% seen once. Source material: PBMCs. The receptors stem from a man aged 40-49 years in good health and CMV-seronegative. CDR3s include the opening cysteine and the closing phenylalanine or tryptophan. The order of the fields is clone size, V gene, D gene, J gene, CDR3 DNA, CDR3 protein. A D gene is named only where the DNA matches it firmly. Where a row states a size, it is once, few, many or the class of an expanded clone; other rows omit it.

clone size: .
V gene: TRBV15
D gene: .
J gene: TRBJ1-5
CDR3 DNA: TGTGCCACCAGCAGAGATATACAGCCCCAGCATTTT
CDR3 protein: CATSRDIQPQHF

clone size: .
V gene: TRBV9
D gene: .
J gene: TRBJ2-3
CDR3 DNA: TGTGCCAGCAGCGTAGTTTCTTCAGATACGCAGTATTTT
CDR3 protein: CASSVVSSDTQYF

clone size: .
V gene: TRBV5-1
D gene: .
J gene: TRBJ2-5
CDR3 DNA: TGCGCCAGCAGCTTGGGACTTCAAGAGACCCAGTACTTC
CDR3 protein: CASSLGLQETQYF

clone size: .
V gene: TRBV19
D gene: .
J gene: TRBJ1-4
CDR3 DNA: TGTGCCAGTAGTATGGGGGCACCCCAGAGGGAACTGTTTTTT
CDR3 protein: CASSMGAPQRELFF

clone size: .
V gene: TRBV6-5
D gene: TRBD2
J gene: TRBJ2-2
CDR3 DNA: TGTGCCAGCAGTTACGAAATCGGGGGGGCCGGGGAGCTGTTTTTT
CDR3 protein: CASSYEIGGAGELFF

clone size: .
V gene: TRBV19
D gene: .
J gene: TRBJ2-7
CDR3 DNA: TGTGCCAGTAGTCAAGATAGCTCCTACGAGCAGTACTTC
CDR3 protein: CASSQDSSYEQYF

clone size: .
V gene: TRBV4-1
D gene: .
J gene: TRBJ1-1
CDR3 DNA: TGCGCCAGCAGCCAAGGACGGGGAACAGAAGCTTTCTTT
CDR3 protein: CASSQGRGTEAFF

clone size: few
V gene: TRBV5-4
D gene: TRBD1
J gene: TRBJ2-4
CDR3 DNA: TGTGCCAGCAGCTTTACAGGGGGCAAAAACATTCAGTACTTC
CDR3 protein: CASSFTGGKNIQYF

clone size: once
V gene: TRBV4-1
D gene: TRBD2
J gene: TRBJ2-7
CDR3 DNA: TGCGCCAGCAGCAGCGGGTATAGCGGCGGGAGCTTCTACGAGCAGTACTTC
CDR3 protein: CASSSGYSGGSFYEQYF

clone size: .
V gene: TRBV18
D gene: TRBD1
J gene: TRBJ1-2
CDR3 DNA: TGTGCCAGCTCACAGGGACAGGGCACCTATGGCTACACCTTC
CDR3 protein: CASSQGQGTYGYTF

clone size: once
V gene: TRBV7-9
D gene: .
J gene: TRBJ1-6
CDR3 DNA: TGTGCCAGCAGCTTAGGTGGCCGGGATAATTCACCCCTCCACTTT
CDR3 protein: CASSLGGRDNSPLHF

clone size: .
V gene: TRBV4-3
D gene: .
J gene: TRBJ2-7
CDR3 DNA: TGCGCCAGCAGCCAAGTGGCAAGCGACGAGCAGTACTTC
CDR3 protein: CASSQVASDEQYF

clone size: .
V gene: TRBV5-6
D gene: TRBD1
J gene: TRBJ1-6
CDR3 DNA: TGTGCCAGCAGCACAGGGGGCTCCTATAATTCACCCCTCCACTTT
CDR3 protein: CASSTGGSYNSPLHF

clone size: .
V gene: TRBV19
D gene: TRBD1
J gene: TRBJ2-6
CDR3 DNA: TGTGCCAGTAGTATGGGGACAGGGTCGGGGGCCAACGTCCTGACTTTC
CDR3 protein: CASSMGTGSGANVLTF

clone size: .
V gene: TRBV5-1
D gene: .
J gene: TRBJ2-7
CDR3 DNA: TGCGCCAGCAGCCAGTCAGGGGACCCTTCCTACGAGCAGTACTTC
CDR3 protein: CASSQSGDPSYEQYF

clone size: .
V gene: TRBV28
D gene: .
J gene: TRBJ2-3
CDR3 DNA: TGTGCCAGCAGTGAACAAGCAGATACGCAGTATTTT
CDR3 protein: CASSEQADTQYF

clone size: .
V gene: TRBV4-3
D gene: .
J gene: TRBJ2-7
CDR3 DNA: TGCGCCAGCAGCCAAGAATACAGAGCCTACGAGCAGTACTTC
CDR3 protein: CASSQEYRAYEQYF

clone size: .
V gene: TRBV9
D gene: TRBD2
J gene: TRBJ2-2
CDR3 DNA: TGTGCCAGCAGCGTAGTCTGGGGAGCGGGGGGCCCGAAGAACACCGGGGAGCTGTTTTTT
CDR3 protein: CASSVVWGAGGPKNTGELFF